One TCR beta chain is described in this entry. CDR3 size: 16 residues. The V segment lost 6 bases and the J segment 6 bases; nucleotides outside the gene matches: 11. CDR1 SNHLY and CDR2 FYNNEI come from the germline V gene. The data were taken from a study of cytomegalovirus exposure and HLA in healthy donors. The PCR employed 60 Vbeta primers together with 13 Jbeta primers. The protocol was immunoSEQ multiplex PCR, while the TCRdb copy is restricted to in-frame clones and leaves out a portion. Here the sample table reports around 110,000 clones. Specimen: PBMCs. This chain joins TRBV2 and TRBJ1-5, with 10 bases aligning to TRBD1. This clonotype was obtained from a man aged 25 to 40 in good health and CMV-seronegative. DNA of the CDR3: TGTGCCAGCAGGGCGACAGGGGGCGGTGTAGGTCAGCCCCAGCATTTT. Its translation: CASRATGGGVGQPQHF. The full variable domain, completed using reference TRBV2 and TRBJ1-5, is EPEVTQTPSHQVTQMGQEVILRCVPISNHLYFYWYRQILGQKVEFLVSFYNNEISEKSEIFDDQFSVERPDGSNFTLKIRSTKLEDSAMYFCASRATGGGVGQPQHFGDGTRLSIL.